The sequence of this TCR beta chain was determined in a study of T-cell reconstitution after alpha-beta-depleted transplantation in children. Whole-study results and caveats: Some patients showed high day-60 TCRbeta diversity, which derived from surviving recipient T cells and thymic progenitors. Roughly two months post-transplant, alpha-beta T cells reportedly originated from several hundred graft clones that had expanded.

This clonotype was detected ten times or more. What it recognizes is unknown. Per the germline V gene, CDR1 is DFQATT and CDR2 is SNEGSKA (reference sequence). The CDR3 spans 12 residues. V lost 7 bases to trimming and J lost 5 bases; unmatched junction nucleotides: 6. Unique molecular identifiers featured in how the TCRbeta library was prepared. TCRdb re-derived calls from the PCR reads in MiXCR, one entry per CDR3 protein. Of more than 200,000 distinct CDR3 sequences listed, roughly 26% were seen once; the top ten hold more than 2%. Sequencing was performed on PBMCs, taken before TCRalphabeta/CD19-depleted stem cell transplant. J is TRBJ2-3 and V is TRBV20-1; 7 bases fit TRBD2. The source is a girl aged 2 to 9 with Fanconi anemia, due to receive a stem cell transplant. The CDR3 here is CSGRLARDTQYF. DNA of the CDR3: TGCAGTGGGAGACTAGCCCGAGATACGCAGTATTTT.